This paragraph covers one T cell receptor (beta chain) sequence. Antigen: not known. This record comes from a study of cytotoxic CD8 clonotypes in ibrutinib-treated CLL. Across the whole study: Complete response was seen in 2 patients and partial in about 24; 12 progressed and around 14 stayed remitted after a median around 6 years. Study-level findings and limits: Clonality rose at ibrutinib response, held steady in sustained remission, and fell toward baseline at progression.

The repertoire was sequenced with immunoSEQ multiplex PCR; TCRdb's copy has only in-frame clones and lacks some. The sample holds around 300,000 clones, just under 80% seen once. This CDR3 is built from 14 residues. Germline V lookup: CDR1 LNHNV, CDR2 YYDKDF (reference sequence). V dropped 0 bases and J dropped 2 bases, with 7 bases sitting between them. This TCR was sampled from a human donor with chronic lymphocytic leukemia. The sample in question was PBMCs, obtained before ibrutinib treatment. This chain joins TRBV15 and TRBJ1-2; no clear D. The CDR3 region is CATSRDRRNYGYTF. The CDR3 DNA reads as TGTGCCACCAGCAGAGATAGGCGGAACTATGGCTACACCTTC.